This T cell receptor (beta chain) was recovered during a study of T cells in Graves' hyperthyroidism and ophthalmopathy. This clonotype appeared many times. As yet, its antigen is unknown. Diagnoses were made from clinical symptoms, serum measures (thyroxine and TRAb), thyroid ultrasound and orbital computed tomography. Germline V CDR1 and CDR2: SGHTA, FQGNSA. The length of the CDR3 is 14 residues. V dropped 8 bases and J dropped 1 base, with 14 bases sitting between them. Study findings and constraints: Ophthalmopathy was distinguished from stable hyperthyroidism by 13 V-J signatures.

TCR beta CDR3 sequences were amplified from RNA transcripts. RT-PCR in the first round (using the HTBI primer set) targeted the TCR CDR3. In TCRdb, the multiplex PCR reads were re-called with MiXCR into one record per CDR3 protein. Among some 270,000 distinct CDR3 sequences listed, roughly 13% were seen once. This clonotype was obtained from a woman aged 30 to 39 with Graves' hyperthyroidism that later progressed to Graves' ophthalmopathy. V is TRBV7-2 and J is TRBJ1-1; D remains unclear. Specimen: blood. CDR3 region: CASLLVWKNTEAFF. As DNA, the CDR3 is TGTGCCAGCCTTCTTGTTTGGAAGAACACTGAAGCTTTCTTT. Looking up the rest from reference TRBV7-2 and TRBJ1-1 gives the full variable domain: GAGVSQSPSNKVTEKGKDVELRCDPISGHTALYWYRQSLGQGLEFLIYFQGNSAPDKSGLPSDRFSAERTGGSVSTLTIQRTQQEDSAVYLCASLLVWKNTEAFFGQGTRLTVV.